The 26 T cell receptor beta chains listed next were all sequenced from one sample in a study of T-cell memory formation after mild COVID-19. TCRdb processed the 5' RACE reads anew with MiXCR; each CDR3 protein has one entry. The sample has about 320,000 distinct CDR3 sequences; roughly 13% are singletons. Sequenced input: PBMCs or a T cell subset sorted from them (not recorded which). These receptors were taken from a man aged 18-30 years who had mild COVID-19 (a few samples of this study predate the infection). Cell type and time point are not known.

This clonotype came up many times. V is TRBV19 and J is TRBJ2-1; TRBD1 aligns across 9 bases. Trimming at V came to 4 bases and at J to 5 bases, leaving 6 bases not matched to a gene. In germline, CDR1 is LNHDA, CDR2 SQIVND (reference sequence). The CDR3 has 15 amino acids. CDR3 loop: CASSNTGGVHNEQFF. The DNA for the CDR3 is TGTGCCAGTAGTAACACAGGGGGCGTTCACAATGAGCAGTTCTTC.

This clonotype was counted many times. The chain combines TRBV19 with TRBJ2-6, with D perhaps matching TRBD1 (5 bases). Germline V gene data show CDR1 as LNHDA and CDR2 as SQIVND (reference sequence). The ends were cut back, 6 bases at V and 4 bases at J, with 16 bases in the middle. The CDR3 consists of 16 residues. Here the CDR3 reads CASSAQVLGGANVLTF. CDR3 nucleotide sequence: TGTGCCAGTAGCGCACAGGTTCTGGGAGGGGCCAACGTCCTGACTTTC.

This sequence joins TRBV27 and TRBJ2-1; D may be TRBD2 (7 bases). The CDR3 length is 13 residues. CDR1 and CDR2 (germline): MNHEY, SMNVEV (reference sequence). Deletions cut 6 bases from V and 5 bases from J, with 11 bases between. The CDR3: CASRRGGNNEQFF. The CDR3 DNA sequence: TGTGCCAGCAGGAGGGGGGGAAACAATGAGCAGTTCTTC.

The CDR3: CASSYPRDRGLTDTQYF. The DNA of the CDR3 is TGCGCCAGCAGCTACCCCCGGGACAGGGGGCTCACAGATACGCAGTATTTT. The chain uses TRBV5-1 and TRBJ2-3; 12 bases map to TRBD1. The V and J ends lost 3 bases and 2 bases, in that order; junction bases with no gene match: 7. This CDR3 has 17 amino acids. Germline CDR1 SGHRS, CDR2 YFSETQ.

This clonotype was seen a handful of times. The rearrangement uses TRBV5-1 and TRBJ2-2, with 10 bases aligning to TRBD2. V lost 4 bases and J lost 4; bases outside the gene matches: 4. Germline V gene data show CDR1 as SGHRS and CDR2 as YFSETQ. The CDR3 runs to 15 residues. For the CDR3, the DNA is TGCGCCAGCAGCACCCAGCGGGGGGGCACCGGGGAGCTGTTTTTT. Amino acids: CASSTQRGGTGELFF.

This clonotype was counted between two and nine times. The chain links TRBV5-1 to TRBJ1-2, with 7 bases fitting TRBD1. The CDR3 totals 13 residues. J gave up 3 bases and V 5 bases, and 4 bases lay outside the gene matches. Germline V CDR1 and CDR2: SGHRS, YFSETQ. The CDR3 protein is CASRDDRDYGYTF. CDR3 DNA: TGCGCCAGCAGGGATGACAGGGACTATGGCTACACCTTC.

V usage is TRBV7-2 and J usage is TRBJ1-2, with D unclear. V lost 4 bases and J lost 4, with 10 bases in between. The CDR3 consists of 13 residues. Germline V gives CDR1 SGHTA, CDR2 FQGNSA. CDR3 region: CASSSPRVYGYTF. Here the CDR3 DNA reads TGTGCCAGCAGCTCCCCCCGGGTCTATGGCTACACCTTC.

The chain combines TRBV6-2 or TRBV6-3 with TRBJ2-7, with D possibly being TRBD1 (6 bases). V was cut by 2 bases and J by 2 bases, with 13 bases left in between. The CDR3 spans 15 residues. Germline V lookup: CDR1 MNHEY, CDR2 SVGEGT. DNA for the CDR3: TGTGCCAGCAGTTACGGGGGCCCAAAAGCCTACGAGCAGTACTTC. Amino acid sequence: CASSYGGPKAYEQYF.

Many counts were recorded for this clonotype. The V gene is TRBV5-1, the J gene TRBJ2-1; 8 bases map to TRBD2. This CDR3 spans 18 amino acids. The germline V gene encodes CDR1 SGHRS and CDR2 YFSETQ. Trimming removed 6 bases from V and 5 bases from J; junction bases left unmatched: 19. The CDR3 loop reads CASTRQPGGGTVNNEQFF. CDR3 sequence (DNA): TGCGCCAGCACGAGGCAACCCGGGGGGGGCACCGTAAACAATGAGCAGTTCTTC.

The chain is built from TRBV18 and TRBJ1-2; maybe TRBD1 (5 bases). From germline, CDR1 is KGHSH and CDR2 LQKENI. With 1 base removed from V and 4 bases from J, the gap between germline ends came to 10 bases. The CDR3 length is 14 residues. The CDR3 loop reads CASSPRAGTYGYTF. Here the CDR3 DNA reads TGTGCCAGCTCACCACGGGCGGGGACCTATGGCTACACCTTC.

This clonotype was detected a few times. The DNA for the CDR3 is TGCGCCAGCAGCTTGGCAGGGAACAGGAACACTGAAGCTTTCTTT. This translates into CASSLAGNRNTEAFF. The V call is TRBV5-1, the J call TRBJ1-1; possibly TRBD1 for D (5 bases). Germline values: CDR1 SGHRS, CDR2 YFSETQ. The CDR3 extends over 15 amino acids. The V end was cut by 0 bases, the J end by 1 base, with 10 bases between.

The chain has TRBV5-1 and TRBJ2-5; no definite D call. Trimming shortened V by 5 bases and J by 2 bases, and 13 bases separated the two germline ends. The CDR3 runs to 14 residues. CDR1 is SGHRS and CDR2 is YFSETQ in the germline V gene. The CDR3 reads CASSLMNRQETQYF. The CDR3 bases are TGCGCCAGCAGTCTGATGAATCGACAAGAGACCCAGTACTTC.

This clonotype appeared a few times. The CDR3, as DNA: TGTGCCACCAGCAGAGATAGGGACGGGGATTACGAGCAGTACGTC. Protein sequence: CATSRDRDGDYEQYV. The V gene is TRBV15, the J gene TRBJ2-7; possibly TRBD1 or TRBD2 for D (5 bases each). V was pared by 0 bases and J by 4 bases, with 13 bases between. CDR1 and CDR2 from the germline V gene are LNHNV and YYDKDF (reference sequence). The CDR3 is made up of 15 amino acids.

The chain combines TRBV20-1 with TRBJ2-6; D remains unclear. The CDR3 sequence is 16 residues long. V gave up 3 bases and J gave up 0 bases, with 12 bases separating them. CDR1 and CDR2 from the germline V gene are DFQATT and SNEGSKA (reference sequence). CDR3 sequence reads: CSASSASRSGANVLTF. In DNA form, the CDR3 reads TGCAGTGCTAGTTCGGCCAGCCGCTCTGGGGCCAACGTCCTGACTTTC.

The chain combines TRBV7-2 with TRBJ2-3; 8 positions match TRBD2. This CDR3 is built from 12 residues. Germline trimming cut 4 bases from V and 7 bases from J; bases unmatched to any gene: 1. Germline CDR1 and CDR2: SGHTA and FQGNSA. The CDR3 protein is CASSSSGHTQYF. The CDR3, as DNA: TGTGCCAGCAGCTCTAGCGGGCATACGCAGTATTTT.

This chain joins TRBV6-2 or TRBV6-3 and TRBJ2-5; perhaps TRBD1 as D (5 bases). Germline V CDR1 and CDR2: MNHEY, SVGEGT. This CDR3 is built from 17 residues. The V gene lost 2 bases and the J gene lost 3 bases, with 19 bases spanning the gap. CDR3 in DNA: TGTGCCAGCAGTTACGTCTTCGGTGCAGGGAATAAAGAGACCCAGTACTTC. This gives the protein CASSYVFGAGNKETQYF.

This clonotype was counted only a few times. This rearrangement joins TRBV20-1 to TRBJ2-5, with 8 bases matching TRBD2. Germline-derived CDR1 and CDR2 are DFQATT and SNEGSKA (reference sequence). This CDR3 region has 13 residues. Trimming removed 1 base from V and 3 bases from J; junction bases left unmatched: 1. The CDR3 DNA sequence: TGCAGTGCTAGAGCGACTAGCGAAGAGACCCAGTACTTC. Its translation: CSARATSEETQYF.

The sample holds a few counts of this clonotype. This sequence joins TRBV7-2 and TRBJ1-1; D gene unclear. This CDR3 has 13 amino acids. Germline assignment: CDR1 SGHTA and CDR2 FQGNSA. Trimming took off 0 bases at V and 8 bases at J, with 10 bases between the two ends. DNA for the CDR3: TGTGCCAGCAGCTTAGCTTCGTTGGGGGAAGCTTTCTTT. Translation gives CASSLASLGEAFF.

This chain links TRBV30 with TRBJ2-7; D remains unclear. Germline CDR1 reads GTSNPN; CDR2 reads SVGIG (reference sequence). V was cut by 4 bases and J by 2 bases, with 9 bases left in between. The CDR3 extends over 12 amino acids. The CDR3 DNA reads as TGTGCCTGGACAGACATGACCTACGAGCAGTACTTC. Amino acid sequence: CAWTDMTYEQYF.

This clonotype was picked up a small number of times. The rearrangement links TRBV20-1 to TRBJ1-6, with D unclear. The CDR3 contains 14 residues. Deletions cut 3 bases from V and 3 bases from J, with 9 bases between. The V gene's germline CDR1 is DFQATT and CDR2 SNEGSKA (reference sequence). The CDR3 here is CSAREGYYNSPLHF. DNA of the CDR3: TGCAGTGCTAGGGAAGGGTACTATAATTCACCCCTCCACTTT.

This clonotype was observed at least ten times. The chain is built from TRBV7-2 and TRBJ2-3; 8 nucleotides align to TRBD2. This CDR3 comprises 15 residues. The junction had 9 bases not matched to a gene; V was cut back by 6 bases and J by 4 bases. Germline V gives CDR1 SGHTA, CDR2 FQGNSA. Here the CDR3 reads CASSPGTSGSDTQYF. The DNA of the CDR3 is TGTGCCAGCAGTCCCGGGACTAGTGGCTCAGATACGCAGTATTTT.

This clonotype was found a few times. This chain joins TRBV4-2 and TRBJ2-1, with 10 bases lining up with TRBD2. V trimming: 1 base; J trimming: 6 bases; junction bases outside the gene matches: 6. There are 16 residues in the CDR3. Germline V CDR1 and CDR2: LGHNA, YNFKEQ. CDR3 coding DNA: TGTGCCAGCAGCCAAGTCCCTAGCGGGGGTGGCAATGAGCAGTTCTTC. Translating it yields CASSQVPSGGGNEQFF.

This sequence joins TRBV20-1 and TRBJ2-3, with TRBD1 matching over 8 bases. CDR3 length: 14 residues. In germline, CDR1 is DFQATT, CDR2 SNEGSKA (reference sequence). Losses at the gene ends were 5 bases for V and 0 bases for J; bases not matched to a gene: 4. As DNA, the CDR3 is TGCAGTGCTGCGGGACAGGATAGCACAGATACGCAGTATTTT. This codes for CSAAGQDSTDTQYF.

This clonotype was counted between two and nine times. The chain couples TRBV7-2 to TRBJ2-5; D gene uncertain. The CDR3 loop spans 14 amino acids. Germline-derived CDR1 and CDR2 are SGHTA and FQGNSA. Between the trimmed V and J ends, which lost 7 bases and 2 bases, there was a span of 14 bases. CDR3 region: CASTPYGPQETQYF. The DNA for the CDR3 is TGTGCCAGCACCCCTTATGGCCCGCAAGAGACCCAGTACTTC.

V gene TRBV7-9 combines with J gene TRBJ1-3, with unresolved D. Germline V lookup: CDR1 SEHNR, CDR2 FQNEAQ (reference sequence). Deletions cut 2 bases from V and 4 bases from J, with 18 bases between. This CDR3 is built from 17 residues. DNA for the CDR3: TGTGCCAGCAGCTTAACCGCCGGAGGTGTTTTGGGAAACACCATATATTTT. Its translation: CASSLTAGGVLGNTIYF.

In DNA, the CDR3 is TGTGCCAGCAGTTTTAATCAGGGGGTCACTGAAGCTTTCTTT. Translation gives CASSFNQGVTEAFF. The V gene is TRBV28, the J gene TRBJ1-1, with 7 bases identical to TRBD1. The V gene's germline CDR1 is MDHEN and CDR2 SYDVKM. The CDR3 spans 14 residues. The trim removed 3 bases at V and 4 bases at J, leaving 5 bases unmatched.